This T cell receptor (beta chain) originates from a study of shared clonotypes between healthy human individuals (dated by TCRdb to 2018 to 2020). A note on the overall study: The cohort included a few men and a couple of women between 18 and 49 years of age. Each donor's leukapheresis produced roughly between roughly 0.94 and 9.5 billion PBMCs. To estimate repertoire size and how much clonotype sharing occurs between individuals, the study deeply sequenced the blood TCR repertoires of about 5 healthy adults. For each donor, three plates each were used for CD4 naive and CD4 memory, two plates were used for CD8 naive, and one plate was used for CD8 memory. To increase sequencing depth and limit assay-specific biases, different laboratories used diverse techniques to prepare libraries and sequence TCR repertoires.

A single count supports this clone. Its recognized antigen is unknown. Base qualities are missing; no much larger clone stands one base away. Overall study outcomes, separate from this receptor: Sampling was restricted to blood, and TCR repertoires in tissue are likely to differ from TCR repertoires in blood. The genetic and exposure-history diversity represented was limited by the small number of donors. Compared with non-shared clonotypes, the clonotypes found in all four sorted-subset donors had higher generation probabilities. Naive subsets generally had larger estimated clonotype richness than memory subsets. When a handful of donors were compared, the shared fraction of clonotypes was roughly 4.8% for naive CD4, 3.5% to 4% for naive CD8, more than 2% for memory CD4, and roughly 0.43% for memory CD8. Incomplete sequencing was indicated by rarefaction of sorted-subset datasets, despite the large sequencing depth. Based on pairwise subsampling, the degree of clonotype sharing among donors was expected to be affected by sequencing depth.

TCR CDR3 regions were amplified from genomic DNA by multiplex PCR using the deep immunoSEQ assay. Extracted genomic DNA from each cell subset was distributed evenly across all wells of several immunoSEQ 96-well plates, and each plate was treated as a replicate. For sorted subsets, approximately 210 ng genomic DNA, equal to tens of thousands of T cell genomes, was loaded into each replicate PCR. Purified libraries were quantified with a Qubit 3.0 fluorometer, sized on a Bioanalyzer 2100, and re-quantified with the KAPA Library Quantification kit. Every immunoSEQ 96-well plate was sequenced on a dedicated single-read 150-cycle Illumina NextSeq 550 flow cell. The original methods were these. Because only junctional sequences without quality scores were contained in the immunoSEQ output, filtering matching that applied to full-length reads could not be performed. To assign V/J genes and CDR3, sequences were annotated against IMGT germline references using PyIR, a Python wrapper for IgBLAST v1.9. Reads with weak V/J assignments (E-value above 1e-6), missing CDR3, stop codons, out-of-frame junctions, or ambiguous translated residues were removed. A V3J clonotype was defined by an identical inferred V gene, J gene, and CDR3 amino acid sequence. To compute the percentage overlap between repertoires, the number of shared unique clonotypes was divided by the size of the smaller repertoire. Three approaches were used to assess repertoire richness: RTK rarefaction, the Chao1 estimator, and Recon v2.1 estimates of unobserved clonotypes. Generation probabilities for all TCRbeta clonotypes obtained by the gDNA method from a handful of donors were computed using OLGA. The table comes from immuneACCESS by way of TCRdb, which keeps in-frame sequences with V and J called. Part of the clones is missing from these tables; in studies checked, under half for an unresolved V gene and the rest for unknown reasons. V and J calls and clone size are those listed in that table; D and trimming were worked out from the DNA. Within this sample are 2 million to 3 million clones, with 93% of them counted one time only. 0.36% of the sample comes from the top ten.

Healthy HIV-negative adults with no recently reported acute infections or vaccinations were included as donors. Every donor was a Caucasian adult living in Nashville, Tennessee, USA. CD4+ T cells were enriched by magnetic negative selection; naive cells were then positively selected on CD45RA, and the negative fraction formed the memory subset. Blood was obtained by leukapheresis, after which PBMCs were separated by Ficoll-Histopaque density gradient centrifugation and cryopreserved in liquid nitrogen vapor phase. Analytical flow cytometry was used to check the purity and quantity of every magnetically sorted T cell population. Genomic DNA was isolated from each sorted fraction and quantified by UV absorbance on a Nanodrop 2000c. The CDR3 runs 14 amino acids, cysteine and phenylalanine included. Only CDR3 DNA is held: 42 bases, read in frame from base 1. From a lookup of the germline V gene, CDR1 and CDR2 are SGHRS and YFSETQ. The junction shows trimming of 7 bases on V and 0 bases on J, plus 14 bases between the germline ends.

The sequence joins TRBV5-1 to TRBJ2-7, with no confident D gene call. Sequenced sample: naive CD4+ T cells from PBMCs. Per the publication, the cell subset or site label means: CD45RA+ positively selected. This clonotype originated in a man between 18 and 29 years old in good health. Some clones in this sample may be carry-over from other donors' samples. The encoded CDR3 is CASASRLRSYEQYF. The sequenced DNA is TGCGCCAGCGCCTCGCGGCTCCGCTCCTACGAGCAGTACTTC.